This T cell receptor (beta chain) derives from a study of breast tumors, draining lymph nodes, adjacent tissues. Axillary draining lymph nodes of breast cancer patients supplied the node samples. The CDR3 is made up of 15 amino acids, end residues included. From germline, CDR1 is SEHNR and CDR2 FQNEAQ (reference sequence). Notes on this clonotype: A read error may be the cause here, since a much bigger clone is one base away. The CDR3 end shows no conserved phenylalanine or tryptophan, and so a read error is likely. It is unclear where the CDR3 begins or ends on the DNA, so no DNA is shown, and the CDR3 is as TCRdb lists it.

Using its own MiXCR run on the multiplex PCR reads, TCRdb lists one record per CDR3 protein. The data contain hundreds of thousands of distinct CDR3 sequences, roughly 32% of them singletons. V usage is TRBV7-9 and J usage is TRBJ1-2; the DNA was not used to check the table's D call, TRBD1. The source is a female donor with breast cancer. Some clones in this sample may be carry-over from other donors' samples. The sample was axillary lymph node tissue. Here the CDR3 reads CASSLPVRDASGYPL.